This T cell receptor beta chain was obtained from a study of control samples from healthy donors and cancer patients. Germline CDR1 MNHEY, CDR2 SVGEGT. V shed 4 bases and J shed 3 bases, with 10 bases lying between them. The CDR3 spans 14 residues. Measured with immunoSEQ multiplex PCR; TCRdb has only the in-frame clones, and not every one. The top ten clones hold 2.9% of a sample with about 120,000 clones, about 89% of them seen once. J is TRBJ1-5 and V is TRBV6-2 or TRBV6-3; D gene uncertain. The clonotype originates from a man in his fifties or sixties in good health. The sample was blood. The CDR3 is CASSWLSSNQPQHF. Written as DNA, the CDR3 is TGTGCCAGCAGTTGGCTGTCTTCCAATCAGCCCCAGCATTTT.